The rows below give T cell receptor beta chains drawn from one sample of a study of CD8 T cells in Susac syndrome. TCRdb re-derived calls from the immunoSEQ multiplex PCR reads in MiXCR, one entry per CDR3 protein. The sample lists roughly 190,000 distinct CDR3 sequences, around 95% occurring once. The sample was CD4+ T cells from PBMCs. These receptors all stem from a human donor with Susac syndrome. Each CDR3 is given with its conserved first and last residue. A D gene is named only where the DNA matches it firmly. The listing skips clone size in some rows; elsewhere it reads once, few, many or a size class.

>TRBV20-1|TRBJ2-4|-|once|13
CSAREAGKNIQYF
TGCAGTGCTAGAGAGGCGGGGAAAAACATTCAGTACTTC
>TRBV20-1|TRBJ1-5|-|-|14
CSARTAVFGQPQHF
TGCAGTGCCCGGACGGCGGTCTTCGGTCAGCCCCAGCATTTT
>TRBV24-1|TRBJ2-7|-|-|14
CATSAGQGIDEQYF
TGTGCCACCAGTGCGGGTCAGGGGATTGACGAGCAGTACTTC
>TRBV19|TRBJ2-6|-|-|17
CASSPLGQNSGANVLTF
TGTGCCAGTAGTCCCTTGGGACAAAACTCTGGGGCCAACGTCCTGACTTTC
>TRBV15|TRBJ1-3|-|-|14
CATSRRRGENTIYF
TGTGCCACCAGCAGAAGGAGGGGGGAGAACACCATATATTTT
>TRBV27|TRBJ1-1|-|-|15
CASSPRPTGNTEAFF
TGTGCCAGCAGCCCCCGGCCGACAGGGAACACTGAAGCTTTCTTT
>TRBV14|TRBJ1-1|-|-|14
CASSREGGGTEAFF
TGTGCCAGCAGCCGGGAAGGGGGGGGCACTGAAGCTTTCTTT
>TRBV4-2|TRBJ1-3|TRBD1|-|15
CASSQDTTGENTIYF
TGTGCCAGCAGCCAGGACACGACAGGGGAAAACACCATATATTTT
>TRBV2|TRBJ2-3|TRBD2|-|15
CASSGIAGTTDTQYF
TGTGCCAGCAGTGGAATAGCGGGGACCACAGATACGCAGTATTTT
>TRBV11-2|TRBJ1-1|-|-|14
CASSLVGIDTEAFF
TGTGCCAGCAGCTTAGTCGGGATTGACACTGAAGCTTTCTTT
>TRBV6-5|TRBJ2-7|TRBD1|few|14
CASSFRTGPYEQYF
TGTGCCAGCAGTTTTCGGACAGGGCCCTACGAGCAGTACTTC
>TRBV2|TRBJ2-3|TRBD1|-|12
CASSGGQGAQYF
TGTGCCAGCAGTGGCGGCCAGGGGGCGCAGTATTTT
>TRBV7-6|TRBJ1-6|-|-|12
CASGTYGSPLHF
TGTGCCAGCGGGACGTATGGTTCACCCCTCCACTTT
>TRBV28|TRBJ2-2|TRBD2|-|14
CASTQGGKSGELFF
TGTGCCAGCACCCAGGGAGGGAAGTCCGGGGAGCTGTTTTTT